The source of this T cell receptor (beta chain) is a study of CXCR3-negative and CXCR3-positive naive CD8 T cells. At the level of the study: Sequencing brought in around 140 million TRB reads altogether, and each library got about 1.5 +/- 0.3 million.

On this clonotype itself: The antigen is not known.

Naive CD8+ T cells had a CD45RO-CCR7+CD27+CD95- phenotype. In germline, CDR1 is DFQATT, CDR2 SNEGSKA (reference sequence). The CDR3 covers 17 residues. Whole-study results and caveats: Cryopreserved cells partially lost CXCR3 expression, and fresh PBMCs were used in most assays. Greater hydrophobicity was found in TRB CDR3s of CXCR3-positive naive cells than of CXCR3-negative naive cells.

The libraries of TRB cDNA were constructed through 5' RACE using UMI labels. For each CDR3 protein, TCRdb gives one entry from its re-call of the 5' RACE reads, without DNA. This sample's table has some 54,000 distinct CDR3 sequences. This TCR was sampled from a human donor in good health. Some clones in this sample may be carry-over from other donors' samples. The chain combines TRBV20-1 with TRBJ2-7; TCRdb designates TRBD1, a call that cannot be tested without DNA. Sample: naive CXCR3+ CD8+ T cells from blood. Subset in this sample: CD45RO-CCR7+CD27+CD95- naive CD8+ T cells expressing CXCR3 (TNR3+). The chain's CDR3 is CSARGRPGPRSTYEQYF.